A single T cell receptor beta chain is shown here with its context. CDR1 and CDR2 (germline): MGHRA, YSYEKL. This CDR3 region has 17 residues. Deletions cut 0 bases from V and 8 bases from J, with 17 bases between. This specimen belongs to a study of blood T cell repertoires in COVID-19. Sequencing was performed with immunoSEQ multiplex PCR; in TCRdb, only in-frame clones are kept and a portion is missing. The profile shows 100,000 to 150,000 clones, 65% to 90% of them singletons. The chain couples TRBV4-1 to TRBJ1-6; D unresolved. The clonotype originates from a man older than 75 with active or convalescent COVID-19. What was sequenced was peripheral blood. The CDR3 DNA is TGCGCCAGCAGCCAAGACGAGCGCCAGTTCGGCGATTCACCCCTCCACTTT. It yields the protein CASSQDERQFGDSPLHF.